A single sample is the source of the 26 T cell receptor beta chains below, sequenced in a study of Ad26.COV2.S vaccination and SARS-CoV-2 variants. Specified treatment: roughly 19 received Ad26.COV2.S at low or high dose, single or two shots; about 5 received placebo; per-sample allocation not given. Sample collection was performed on day 63 after the first vaccine or placebo injection. Assay: immunoSEQ multiplex PCR; the TCRdb copy retains only in-frame clones and omits some. The sample records about 400,000 clones, approximately 90% being singletons. The starting material was peripheral blood, obtained in a trial of Ad26.COV2.S vaccine versus placebo. Every receptor here comes from a person aged 18 to 65 who received the Ad26.COV2.S COVID-19 vaccine or a placebo.

This rearrangement joins TRBV5-1 to TRBJ1-5; D gene ambiguous. The CDR3 loop spans 13 amino acids. V lost 0 bases, J lost 3 bases, and 4 bases lay in between. Germline CDR1 SGHRS, CDR2 YFSETQ. CDR3 amino acids: CASSLGNNQPQHF. The CDR3, as DNA: TGCGCCAGCAGCTTGGGCAACAATCAGCCCCAGCATTTT.

V gene TRBV7-8 combines with J gene TRBJ2-1, with 12 bases fitting TRBD2. V shed 2 bases, J shed 9 bases, and the junction held 5 bases outside the gene matches. CDR1 and CDR2 (germline): SGHVS, FQNEAQ. The CDR3 runs to 15 residues. The CDR3 spells CASSLYPSGRAEQFF. Written as DNA, the CDR3 is TGTGCCAGCAGCTTATATCCTAGCGGGAGGGCTGAGCAGTTCTTC.

This clone was counted a few times. CDR3 DNA sequence: TGTGCCAGCAGTGAAGAAGGCAATCAGCCCCAGCATTTT. Translating it yields CASSEEGNQPQHF. V gene TRBV2 combines with J gene TRBJ1-5; D gene ambiguous. Trimming left V 1 base short and J 2 bases short, with 3 bases between. Germline CDR1 and CDR2: SNHLY and FYNNEI. CDR3 size: 13 residues.

The chain has TRBV5-5 and TRBJ2-2; 10 positions match TRBD1. CDR1 is SGHKS and CDR2 is YYEKEE in the germline V gene (reference sequence). This CDR3 is built from 15 residues. J gave up 6 bases and V 3 bases, and 5 bases lay outside the gene matches. The chain's CDR3 is CASSSRQGAPGELFF. The DNA for the CDR3 is TGTGCCAGCAGCTCCAGACAGGGGGCACCCGGGGAGCTGTTTTTT. Using reference TRBV5-5 and TRBJ2-2 for the parts outside the CDR3, the full variable domain is DAGVTQSPTHLIKTRGQQVTLRCSPISGHKSVSWYQQVLGQGPQFIFQYYEKEERGRGNFPDRFSARQFPNYSSELNVNALLLGDSALYLCASSSRQGAPGELFFGEGSRLTVL.

This clone was found once. This chain connects TRBV27 to TRBJ2-5; a possible D gene is TRBD2 (6 bases). Germline V gene lookup returns CDR1 MNHEY and CDR2 SMNVEV (reference sequence). The CDR3 is 15 amino acids. Trimming shortened V by 3 bases and J by 3 bases, and 14 bases separated the two germline ends. The CDR3 here is CASSFLSSAKETQYF. The CDR3 nucleotides read TGTGCCAGCAGTTTCCTTTCTAGCGCAAAAGAGACCCAGTACTTC.

This sequence joins TRBV28 and TRBJ1-1; the D gene is possibly TRBD1 (5 bases). Germline V lookup: CDR1 MDHEN, CDR2 SYDVKM. This CDR3 is 16 amino acids long. V was pared by 4 bases and J by 6 bases, with 21 bases between. The CDR3 is CASSSGAGPTEAEAFF. The CDR3 region has the DNA TGTGCCAGCAGTTCCGGGGCCGGGCCCACGGAGGCTGAAGCTTTCTTT.

The chain combines TRBV5-4 with TRBJ1-1; D may be TRBD1 (6 bases). V lost 4 bases, J lost 1 base, and 17 bases lay in between. CDR1 and CDR2 from the germline V gene are SGHNT and YYREEE (reference sequence). The CDR3 covers 16 residues. The CDR3 DNA reads TGTGCCAGCAGCCCACCATTGACAGGTTCGAACACTGAAGCTTTCTTT. Protein: CASSPPLTGSNTEAFF.

This chain connects TRBV2 to TRBJ2-7; no firm D call. Trimming left V 2 bases short and J 4 bases short, with 3 bases between. Germline V lookup: CDR1 SNHLY, CDR2 FYNNEI. This CDR3 has 11 residues. The CDR3, as DNA: TGTGCCAGCAGTGAAATTTACGAGCAGTACTTC. Translated, it gives CASSEIYEQYF.

The chain combines TRBV15 with TRBJ2-7, with D perhaps TRBD1 (7 bases). The germline gives CDR1 LNHNV, CDR2 YYDKDF (reference sequence). V dropped 0 bases and J dropped 6 bases, with 18 bases sitting between them. The CDR3 has 16 amino acids. The DNA for the CDR3 is TGTGCCACCAGCAGAGAACCTGGTCCGCAGGGGGGCGAGCAGTACTTC. It translates to CATSREPGPQGGEQYF.

The rearrangement joins TRBV9 to TRBJ2-2; D not resolved. V dropped 1 base and J dropped 6 bases, with 13 bases sitting between them. Looked up from germline, CDR1 is SGDLS and CDR2 is YYNGEE. This CDR3 spans 15 amino acids. CDR3 sequence reads: CASSVLGHIPGELFF. In DNA, the CDR3 is TGTGCCAGCAGCGTACTAGGCCACATACCCGGGGAGCTGTTTTTT.

The chain recombines TRBV10-3 with TRBJ2-2, with D maybe TRBD2 (5 bases). CDR1 and CDR2 (germline): ENHRY, SYGVKD. Between the trimmed V and J ends, which lost 4 bases and 5 bases, there was a span of 8 bases. The CDR3 is 13 amino acids. The CDR3 DNA is TGTGCCATCAGTGGGACTTATACCGGGGAGCTGTTTTTT. Residues: CAISGTYTGELFF.

This sequence joins TRBV19 and TRBJ2-3, with a weak D call TRBD2 (6 bases). Trimming stripped 5 bases from V and 7 bases from J, with 16 bases between. Germline loops: CDR1 LNHDA, CDR2 SQIVND (reference sequence). This CDR3 is built from 14 residues. The CDR3 is CASSSLRGTYTQYF. DNA for the CDR3: TGTGCCAGTAGTTCCCTCCGGGGGACGTATACGCAGTATTTT. Complete variable domain (other parts from reference TRBV19 and TRBJ2-3): DGGITQSPKYLFRKEGQNVTLSCEQNLNHDAMYWYRQDPGQGLRLIYYSQIVNDFQKGDIAEGYSVSREKKESFPLTVTSAQKNPTAFYLCASSSLRGTYTQYFGPGTRLTVL.

The V call is TRBV7-2, the J call TRBJ2-7, with D perhaps assigned TRBD1 or TRBD2 (5 bases each). Deletions cut 5 bases from V and 2 bases from J, with 16 bases between. This CDR3 region has 15 residues. CDR1 SGHTA and CDR2 FQGNSA come from the germline V gene. The DNA for the CDR3 is TGTGCCAGCAGCCCCTGGGACGGCCTGGCCTACGAGCAGTACTTC. It specifies CASSPWDGLAYEQYF. The entire variable domain, with the rest obtained from reference TRBV7-2 and TRBJ2-7, is as follows: GAGVSQSPSNKVTEKGKDVELRCDPISGHTALYWYRQSLGQGLEFLIYFQGNSAPDKSGLPSDRFSAERTGGSVSTLTIQRTQQEDSAVYLCASSPWDGLAYEQYFGPGTRLTVT.

CDR3 sequence (DNA): TGTGCCAGCAGTCGCGGGACAGGGGGGCCCTATGGCTACACCTTC. Translating gives CASSRGTGGPYGYTF. The chain has TRBV6-2 or TRBV6-3 and TRBJ1-2; 11 positions match TRBD1. The J segment lost 4 bases and the V segment lost 5 bases, leaving 6 bases of the junction unmatched. Germline CDR1 and CDR2: MNHEY and SVGEGT. The CDR3 spans 15 residues.

The chain couples TRBV29-1 to TRBJ2-1, with 7 bases that match TRBD1. CDR3 size: 12 residues. CDR1 and CDR2 from the germline V gene are SQVTM and ANQGSEA. Losses at the gene ends were 7 bases for V and 7 bases for J; bases not matched to a gene: 7. The DNA for the CDR3 is TGCAGCGGAACAGGGGCTCGTAATGAGCAGTTCTTC. This encodes CSGTGARNEQFF.

J is TRBJ1-2 and V is TRBV10-3, with D hard to call. The CDR3 consists of 12 residues. Germline CDR1 reads ENHRY; CDR2 reads SYGVKD. Trimming stripped 3 bases from V and 3 bases from J, with 5 bases between. CDR3 nucleotide sequence: TGTGCCATCAGTGATTCAGACTATGGCTACACCTTC. Residues: CAISDSDYGYTF.

This clone was seen a single time. The chain has TRBV30 and TRBJ1-5, with TRBD1 matching 8 bases. Germline assignment: CDR1 GTSNPN and CDR2 SVGIG (reference sequence). The length of the CDR3 is 13 residues. With 5 bases clipped from V and 2 bases from J, the junction kept 2 bases outside the gene matches. CDR3 nucleotides: TGTGCCTGGGACAGGGGAGGCAATCAGCCCCAGCATTTT. This translates into CAWDRGGNQPQHF.

J is TRBJ2-1 and V is TRBV7-2; D is unresolved. The CDR3 is 16 residues long. The V and J ends lost 2 bases and 3 bases respectively, with 14 bases between them. Germline V lookup: CDR1 SGHTA, CDR2 FQGNSA. CDR3 nucleotides: TGTGCCAGCAGCTTAACCGGTTCTCTTAGCTACAATGAGCAGTTCTTC. It specifies CASSLTGSLSYNEQFF.

This chain connects TRBV7-9 to TRBJ1-4; D call uncertain. Germline values: CDR1 SEHNR, CDR2 FQNEAQ (reference sequence). V gave up 5 bases and J gave up 4 bases, with 20 bases separating them. This CDR3 spans 17 amino acids. The CDR3 DNA sequence: TGTGCCAGCAGCCCCCCGGGTTCTGGTCTCGTTAATGAAAAACTGTTTTTT. Its protein product is CASSPPGSGLVNEKLFF.

The chain joins TRBV5-1 to TRBJ2-4; D remains ambiguous. CDR3 length: 15 amino acids. Trimming removed 0 bases from V and 5 bases from J, with 12 bases in between. The germline V gene encodes CDR1 SGHRS and CDR2 YFSETQ. DNA for the CDR3: TGCGCCAGCAGCTTGGGGGCTACCGGTCAAAACATTCAGTACTTC. The encoded protein is CASSLGATGQNIQYF. Variable domain in full (rest from reference TRBV5-1 and TRBJ2-4): KAGVTQTPRYLIKTRGQQVTLSCSPISGHRSVSWYQQTPGQGLQFLFEYFSETQRNKGNFPGRFSGRQFSNSRSEMNVSTLELGDSALYLCASSLGATGQNIQYFGAGTRLSVL.

V is TRBV29-1 and J is TRBJ2-1; 11 positions agree with TRBD2. Germline loops: CDR1 SQVTM, CDR2 ANQGSEA. The CDR3 covers 14 residues. The J segment lost 14 bases and the V segment lost 3 bases, leaving 12 bases of the junction unmatched. In DNA, the CDR3 is TGCAGCGTTGAGGTCAAGACTAGCGGGATAAGTGAGTTCTTC. Its protein is CSVEVKTSGISEFF.

V and J are TRBV6-5 and TRBJ2-5, with TRBD2 identical over 14 bases. This CDR3 spans 15 amino acids. After removal of 6 bases from V and 9 bases from J, the junction contained 9 bases not matched to a gene. In germline, CDR1 is MNHEY, CDR2 SVGAGI. The CDR3 loop is CASRLGTSGSQPQYF. CDR3 bases: TGTGCCAGCAGACTCGGGACTAGCGGGAGCCAGCCCCAGTACTTC.

The rearrangement links TRBV7-2 to TRBJ2-7, with 8 bases fitting TRBD1. The ends lost 4 bases at V and 2 bases at J; junction bases unmatched: 7. Germline values: CDR1 SGHTA, CDR2 FQGNSA. The CDR3 runs 15 residues. This CDR3 reads CASSSQTGGTYEQYF. DNA of the CDR3: TGTGCCAGCAGCTCACAAACAGGGGGGACCTACGAGCAGTACTTC.

V and J are TRBV28 and TRBJ1-2, with a possible D match to TRBD1 (5 bases). Germline V CDR1 and CDR2: MDHEN, SYDVKM. Trimming stripped 6 bases from V and 8 bases from J, with 19 bases between. The CDR3 loop spans 14 amino acids. The CDR3 nucleotides read TGTGCCAGCAGCCGGGACGGGACCGTATCAGGCTACACCTTC. It yields the protein CASSRDGTVSGYTF.

This chain uses TRBV30 with TRBJ2-5; 7 bases are shared with TRBD1. Germline lookup yields CDR1 GTSNPN and CDR2 SVGIG (reference sequence). This CDR3 comprises 13 residues. Trimming at V came to 0 bases and at J to 6 bases, leaving 4 bases not matched to a gene. This CDR3 reads CAWSVAGGKTQYF. CDR3 DNA: TGTGCCTGGAGTGTGGCAGGGGGAAAGACCCAGTACTTC.

The chain combines TRBV6-2 or TRBV6-3 with TRBJ2-2, with D perhaps matching TRBD2 (6 bases). Germline CDR1 and CDR2: MNHEY and SVGEGT. This CDR3 contains 15 residues. V was trimmed by 5 bases and J by 6 bases, leaving 16 bases between them. The chain's CDR3 is CASSPLALEPGELFF. The CDR3 region has the DNA TGTGCCAGCAGTCCACTAGCCTTAGAACCCGGGGAGCTGTTTTTT.